The 21 T cell receptor beta chains listed next were all sequenced from one sample in a study of blood T cells in healthy people across ages. A J-beta primer mix and a sample-barcoded 5' primer were used in a second PCR of roughly 6 to 11 cycles. TCRdb re-derived calls from the 5' RACE reads in MiXCR, one entry per CDR3 protein. The table lists about 780,000 distinct CDR3 sequences, under 30% of them singletons. These data also formed part of another study, on T cells of mothers and their children.

Sequenced material: blood. These receptors were collected from a boy younger than 18 in good health.

This clonotype was detected a few times. The junction shows a germline mismatch at one end, possibly a read error. V and J are TRBV7-7 and TRBJ2-5; D is perhaps TRBD2 (6 bases). Per germline, CDR1 SSHAT and CDR2 FNYEAQ (reference sequence). This CDR3 region has 15 residues. The CDR3 region is CASSLGGDGSETQYF. The CDR3 DNA reads as TGTGCTAGCAGCTTAGGCGGGGACGGTTCCGAGACCCAGTACTTC.

V and J are TRBV2 and TRBJ1-6, with D unresolved. The CDR3 sequence is 15 residues long. V was cut by 5 bases and J by 0 bases, with 8 bases left in between. CDR1 is SNHLY and CDR2 is FYNNEI in the germline V gene. The CDR3 DNA reads as TGTGCCAGCAGTCCGGACGGCTCCTATAATTCACCCCTCCACTTT. This codes for CASSPDGSYNSPLHF.

This clonotype was observed a few times. The chain recombines TRBV10-3 with TRBJ1-6; 10 bases align to TRBD1. Germline V gives CDR1 ENHRY, CDR2 SYGVKD. This CDR3 is built from 16 residues. V lost 3 bases, J lost 10 bases, and 9 bases stayed unmatched. CDR3 bases: TGTGCCATCAGTGATAACTACGGGACAGGGGACTCACCCCTCCACTTT. It codes for CAISDNYGTGDSPLHF.

The chain joins TRBV10-3 to TRBJ1-2; 7 bases agree with TRBD1. Germline CDR1 ENHRY, CDR2 SYGVKD. The length of the CDR3 is 16 residues. V lost 8 bases, J lost 7 bases, and 19 bases stayed unmatched. CDR3 coding DNA: TGTGCCATCCTTCGAGACAGGGAACCTTATCGTGGTGGCTACACCTTC. It translates to CAILRDREPYRGGYTF.

The chain employs TRBV10-2 and TRBJ1-1, with 9 positions matching TRBD1. With 8 bases clipped from V and 0 bases from J, the junction kept 4 bases outside the gene matches. Germline loops: CDR1 WSHSY, CDR2 SAAADI. The CDR3 has 14 amino acids. CDR3 amino acids: CASGGTGLNTEAFF. CDR3 nucleotide sequence: TGCGCCAGCGGGGGGACAGGGCTGAACACTGAAGCTTTCTTT.

This sequence joins TRBV20-1 and TRBJ1-4, with D possibly being TRBD1 (6 bases). Trimming shortened V by 3 bases and J by 7 bases, and 12 bases separated the two germline ends. CDR1 is DFQATT and CDR2 is SNEGSKA in the germline V gene (reference sequence). This CDR3 has 13 residues. CDR3 bases: TGCAGTGCTAGCCAGCAGGGGATTGAAAAACTGTTTTTT. Encoded protein: CSASQQGIEKLFF.

The chain is built from TRBV28 and TRBJ2-1; D is unclear. CDR3 length: 15 residues. The V and J ends lost 6 bases and 4 bases respectively, with 16 bases between them. Per germline, CDR1 MDHEN and CDR2 SYDVKM. The CDR3, as DNA: TGTGCCAGCAGCCTGAGTGGGGAAACATACAATGAGCAGTTCTTC. Amino acid sequence: CASSLSGETYNEQFF.

This clonotype has a handful of counts. The genes are TRBV29-1 and TRBJ1-2; 9 nucleotides align to TRBD1. V shed 1 base and J 5 bases; nucleotides not matched to a gene: 8. This CDR3 contains 15 residues. In germline, CDR1 is SQVTM, CDR2 ANQGSEA. The CDR3 here is CSVEGQGGLLYGYTF. Here the CDR3 DNA reads TGCAGCGTTGAAGGACAGGGGGGCTTACTTTATGGCTACACCTTC.

The table lists this clonotype with a few counts. The chain uses TRBV12-3 or TRBV12-4 and TRBJ2-3; either TRBD1 or TRBD2 may supply D (5 bases each). The CDR3 loop spans 16 amino acids. V was clipped by 5 bases and J by 2 bases, with 17 bases between them. CDR3 sequence: CASSPSGPYLTDTQYF. CDR3 sequence (DNA): TGTGCCAGCAGTCCCTCGGGACCCTACCTCACAGATACGCAGTATTTT.

This chain joins TRBV20-1 and TRBJ2-3; 7 nucleotides match TRBD1. The V segment lost 6 bases and the J segment 7 bases; nucleotides outside the gene matches: 10. Germline lookup yields CDR1 DFQATT and CDR2 SNEGSKA (reference sequence). This CDR3 has 13 residues. The CDR3 DNA sequence: TGCAGTGCCAAACGACAGGGTCTGTATACGCAGTATTTT. It encodes CSAKRQGLYTQYF.

This clonotype was observed a few times. The V gene is TRBV10-3, the J gene TRBJ1-1; no clear D gene. The CDR3 spans 12 residues. From germline, CDR1 is ENHRY and CDR2 SYGVKD. V was clipped by 3 bases and J by 7 bases, with 9 bases between them. CDR3 sequence reads: CAISDRRFEAFF. CDR3 nucleotide sequence: TGTGCCATCAGTGATCGACGCTTTGAAGCTTTCTTT.

Only a few counts were recorded for this clonotype. The V gene is TRBV6-6, the J gene TRBJ2-5; a possible D gene is TRBD2 (6 bases). The CDR3 extends over 13 amino acids. V was shortened by 6 bases and J by 6 bases, with 14 bases between the two germline ends. Germline V lookup: CDR1 MNHNY, CDR2 SVGAGI (reference sequence). The CDR3 loop is CASRVPSGQTQYF. CDR3 in DNA: TGTGCCAGCAGGGTACCGAGCGGGCAGACCCAGTACTTC.

This clonotype showed up just a few times. The chain couples TRBV4-1 to TRBJ2-5, with 9 bases lining up with TRBD1. Germline-derived CDR1 and CDR2 are MGHRA and YSYEKL. The V and J ends lost 2 bases and 2 bases, in that order; junction bases with no gene match: 6. The CDR3 extends over 16 amino acids. The CDR3 nucleotides are TGCGCCAGCAGCCAACGGGGACAGGGCCGACAAGAGACCCAGTACTTC. It codes for CASSQRGQGRQETQYF.

This sequence joins TRBV6-1 and TRBJ1-1, with D perhaps TRBD1 (5 bases). Per the germline V gene, CDR1 is MNHNS and CDR2 is SASEGT. This CDR3 is built from 14 residues. V was clipped by 8 bases and J by 2 bases, with 15 bases between them. CDR3 loop: CASCEGAYNTEAFF. The CDR3 DNA reads TGTGCCAGCTGCGAAGGGGCCTACAACACTGAAGCTTTCTTT.

J is TRBJ2-5 and V is TRBV2, with 8 nucleotides matching TRBD2. With 7 bases clipped from V and 3 bases from J, the junction kept 10 bases outside the gene matches. The CDR3 sequence is 15 residues long. The V gene's germline CDR1 is SNHLY and CDR2 FYNNEI. The CDR3 protein is CASNPGTRRKETQYF. Written as DNA, the CDR3 is TGTGCCAGCAACCCCGGGACTAGGCGAAAAGAGACCCAGTACTTC.

This clonotype was seen a few times. The chain carries TRBV7-2 and TRBJ1-5; D unclear. V dropped 4 bases and J dropped 6 bases, with 13 bases sitting between them. The CDR3 is made up of 14 amino acids. Looked up from germline, CDR1 is SGHTA and CDR2 is FQGNSA. The CDR3 spells CASSSPTRGQPQHF. CDR3 sequence (DNA): TGTGCCAGCAGCTCACCAACCCGGGGTCAGCCCCAGCATTTT.

The J gene is TRBJ1-1, the V gene TRBV6-5; D is possibly TRBD1 (6 bases). CDR1 is MNHEY, CDR2 SVGAGI, per germline. V was trimmed by 7 bases and J by 1 base, leaving 13 bases between them. This CDR3 has 14 residues. The chain's CDR3 is CASTRDMKNTEAFF. The CDR3 DNA is TGTGCCAGCACCCGGGACATGAAGAACACTGAAGCTTTCTTT.

This clonotype was detected many times. The chain is built from TRBV24-1 and TRBJ2-4; maybe TRBD1 (6 bases). Germline CDR1 reads KGHDR; CDR2 reads SFDVKD. The CDR3 has 14 residues. Trimming removed 12 bases at V and 7 bases at J, with 21 bases between. CDR3 residues: CAGRTAPQGNIQYF. The CDR3 DNA reads as TGTGCCGGGCGGACAGCGCCCCAAGGGAACATTCAGTACTTC.

V usage is TRBV28 and J usage is TRBJ1-4; TRBD1 aligns across 7 bases. With 5 bases clipped from V and 3 bases from J, the junction kept 6 bases outside the gene matches. CDR3 size: 15 residues. The V gene's germline CDR1 is MDHEN and CDR2 SYDVKM. The DNA for the CDR3 is TGTGCCAGCAGTGCCGACAGGGAGGCTAATGAAAAACTGTTTTTT. It encodes CASSADREANEKLFF.

This clonotype has only a few counts. The rearrangement links TRBV2 to TRBJ2-5; D unclear. Judging by the DNA end, TRBJ2-1 fits better; the J call may be wrong. Germline V gives CDR1 SNHLY, CDR2 FYNNEI. The CDR3 extends over 11 amino acids. Here the CDR3 reads CASSDLHEQFF. The CDR3 nucleotides read TGTGCCAGCAGTGACCTCCATGAGCAGTTCTTC.

This clonotype was seen more than once but under ten times. The chain recombines TRBV14 with TRBJ2-6; D is uncertain. CDR3 length: 13 residues. Germline V gene lookup returns CDR1 SGHDN and CDR2 FVKESK. V shed 6 bases and J shed 3 bases, with 6 bases lying between them. The CDR3 region has the DNA TGTGCCAGCAGGGAGAGTGGGGCCAACGTCCTGACTTTC. Translation: CASRESGANVLTF.